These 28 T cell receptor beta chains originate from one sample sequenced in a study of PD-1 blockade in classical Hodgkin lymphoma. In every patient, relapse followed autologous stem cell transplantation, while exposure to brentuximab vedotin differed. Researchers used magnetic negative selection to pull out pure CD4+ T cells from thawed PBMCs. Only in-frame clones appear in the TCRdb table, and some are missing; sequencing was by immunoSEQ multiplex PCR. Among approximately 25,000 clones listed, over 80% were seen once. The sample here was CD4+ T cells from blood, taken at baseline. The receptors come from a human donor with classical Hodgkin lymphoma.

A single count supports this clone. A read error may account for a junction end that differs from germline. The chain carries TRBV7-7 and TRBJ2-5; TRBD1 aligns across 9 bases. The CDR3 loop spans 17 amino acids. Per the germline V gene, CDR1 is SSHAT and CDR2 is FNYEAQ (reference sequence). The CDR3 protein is CASSLGSDRGRGETQYF. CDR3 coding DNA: TGTGCTAGCAGCTTAGGTTCCGACAGGGGGAGAGGAGAGACCCAGTACTTC.

The CDR3 bases are TGTGCCAGCAGATTACAGGGCGGTAATTCACCCCTCCACTTT. Its translation: CASRLQGGNSPLHF. The gene calls are TRBV27 and TRBJ1-6, with a possible D match to TRBD1 (6 bases). V was shortened by 6 bases and J by 6 bases, with 12 bases between the two germline ends. This CDR3 has 14 amino acids. From germline, CDR1 is MNHEY and CDR2 SMNVEV (reference sequence).

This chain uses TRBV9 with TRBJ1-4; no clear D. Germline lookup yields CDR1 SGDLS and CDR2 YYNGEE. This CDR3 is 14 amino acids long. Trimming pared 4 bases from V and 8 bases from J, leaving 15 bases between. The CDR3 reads CASSTRAGAEKLFF. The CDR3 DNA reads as TGTGCCAGCAGCACCCGGGCAGGAGCGGAAAAACTGTTTTTT.

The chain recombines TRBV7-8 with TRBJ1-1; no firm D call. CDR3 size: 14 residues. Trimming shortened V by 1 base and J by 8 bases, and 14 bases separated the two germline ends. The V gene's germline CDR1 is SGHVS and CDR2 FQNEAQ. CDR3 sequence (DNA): TGTGCCAGCAGCTTAGGGACTCAAAACCTAGAAGCTTTCTTT. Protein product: CASSLGTQNLEAFF.

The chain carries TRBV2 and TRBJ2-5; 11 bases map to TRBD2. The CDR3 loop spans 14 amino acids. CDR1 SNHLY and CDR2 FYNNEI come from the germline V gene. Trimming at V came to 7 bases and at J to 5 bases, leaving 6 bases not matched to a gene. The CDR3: CASKASGGSETQYF. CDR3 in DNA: TGTGCCAGCAAGGCTAGCGGGGGGAGTGAGACCCAGTACTTC.

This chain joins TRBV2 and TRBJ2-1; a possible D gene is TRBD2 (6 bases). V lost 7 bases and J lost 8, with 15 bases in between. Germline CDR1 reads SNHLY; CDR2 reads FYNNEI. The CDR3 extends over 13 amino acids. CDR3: CASTAGIRDEQFF. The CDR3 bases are TGTGCCAGCACAGCGGGTATAAGGGATGAGCAGTTCTTC. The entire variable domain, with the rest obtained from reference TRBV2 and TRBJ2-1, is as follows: EPEVTQTPSHQVTQMGQEVILRCVPISNHLYFYWYRQILGQKVEFLVSFYNNEISEKSEIFDDQFSVERPDGSNFTLKIRSTKLEDSAMYFCASTAGIRDEQFFGPGTRLTVL.

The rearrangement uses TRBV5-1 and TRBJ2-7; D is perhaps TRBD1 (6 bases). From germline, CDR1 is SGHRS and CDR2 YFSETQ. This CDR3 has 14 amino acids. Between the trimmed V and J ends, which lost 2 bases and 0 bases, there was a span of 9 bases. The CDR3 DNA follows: TGCGCCAGCAGCTTAGGACAGCACTCCTACGAGCAGTACTTC. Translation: CASSLGQHSYEQYF.

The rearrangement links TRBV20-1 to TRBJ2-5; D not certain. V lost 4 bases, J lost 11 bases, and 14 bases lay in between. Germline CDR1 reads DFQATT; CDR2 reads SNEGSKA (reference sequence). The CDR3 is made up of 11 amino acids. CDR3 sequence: CSAILGIEQYF. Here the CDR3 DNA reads TGCAGTGCTATCCTAGGGATTGAGCAGTACTTC.

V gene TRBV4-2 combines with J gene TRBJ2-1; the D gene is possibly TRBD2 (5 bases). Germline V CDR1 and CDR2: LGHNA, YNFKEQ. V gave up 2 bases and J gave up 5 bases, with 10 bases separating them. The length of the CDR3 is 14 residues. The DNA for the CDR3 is TGTGCCAGCAGCCAACCCGACGGGGACAATGAGCAGTTCTTC. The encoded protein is CASSQPDGDNEQFF.

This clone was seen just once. The CDR3 bases are TGTGCCAGCAGCTTGGGAGCGGGGGTTTCCTACGAGCAGTACTTC. Translated: CASSLGAGVSYEQYF. The genes are TRBV7-2 and TRBJ2-7, with 8 nucleotides matching TRBD2. After removal of 3 bases from V and 1 base from J, the junction contained 5 bases not matched to a gene. This CDR3 is 15 amino acids long. Germline CDR1 reads SGHTA; CDR2 reads FQGNSA.

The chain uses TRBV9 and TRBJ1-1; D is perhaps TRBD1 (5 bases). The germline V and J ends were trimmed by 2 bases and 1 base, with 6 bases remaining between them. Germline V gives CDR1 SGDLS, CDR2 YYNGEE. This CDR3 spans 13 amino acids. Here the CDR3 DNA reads TGTGCCAGCAGCGTGGGGCCGAACACTGAAGCTTTCTTT. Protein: CASSVGPNTEAFF.

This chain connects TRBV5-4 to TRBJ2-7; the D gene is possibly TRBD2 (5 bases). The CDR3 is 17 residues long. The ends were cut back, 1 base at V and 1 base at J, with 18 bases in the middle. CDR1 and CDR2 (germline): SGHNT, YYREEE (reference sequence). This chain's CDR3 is CASSLPRRGSISYEQYF. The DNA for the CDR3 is TGTGCCAGCAGCTTGCCCCGGCGAGGGTCCATATCCTACGAGCAGTACTTC.

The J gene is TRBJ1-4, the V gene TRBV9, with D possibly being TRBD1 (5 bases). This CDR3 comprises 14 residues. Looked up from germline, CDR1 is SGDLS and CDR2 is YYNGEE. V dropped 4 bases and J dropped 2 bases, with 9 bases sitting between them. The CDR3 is CASSRWGTNEKLFF. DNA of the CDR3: TGTGCCAGCAGCCGGTGGGGGACTAATGAAAAACTGTTTTTT. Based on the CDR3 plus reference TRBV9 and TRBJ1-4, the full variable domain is DSGVTQTPKHLITATGQRVTLRCSPRSGDLSVYWYQQSLDQGLQFLIQYYNGEERAKGNILERFSAQQFPDLHSELNLSSLELGDSALYFCASSRWGTNEKLFFGSGTQLSVL.

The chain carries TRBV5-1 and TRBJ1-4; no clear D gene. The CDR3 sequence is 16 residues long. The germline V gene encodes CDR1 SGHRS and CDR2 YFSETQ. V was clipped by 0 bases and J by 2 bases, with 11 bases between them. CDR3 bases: TGCGCCAGCAGCTTGGGCGTAGACTCCACTAATGAAAAACTGTTTTTT. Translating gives CASSLGVDSTNEKLFF.

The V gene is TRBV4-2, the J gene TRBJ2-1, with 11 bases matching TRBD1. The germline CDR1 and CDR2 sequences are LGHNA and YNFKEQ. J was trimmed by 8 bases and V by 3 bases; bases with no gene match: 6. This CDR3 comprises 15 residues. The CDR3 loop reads CASSQRDRGRDEQFF. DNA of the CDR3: TGTGCCAGCAGCCAGAGGGACAGGGGGAGGGATGAGCAGTTCTTC.

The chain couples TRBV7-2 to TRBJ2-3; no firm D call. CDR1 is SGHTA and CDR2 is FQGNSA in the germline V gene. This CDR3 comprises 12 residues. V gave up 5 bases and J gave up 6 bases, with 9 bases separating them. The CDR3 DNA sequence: TGTGCCAGCAGCCCTCATTCGGATACGCAGTATTTT. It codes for CASSPHSDTQYF.

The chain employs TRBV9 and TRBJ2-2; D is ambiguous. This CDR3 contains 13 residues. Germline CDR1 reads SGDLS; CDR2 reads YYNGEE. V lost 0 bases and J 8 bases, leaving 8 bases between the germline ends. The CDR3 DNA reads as TGTGCCAGCAGCGTAGGAACGGAGGGGGAGCTGTTTTTT. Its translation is CASSVGTEGELFF. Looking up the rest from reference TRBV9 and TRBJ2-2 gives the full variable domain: DSGVTQTPKHLITATGQRVTLRCSPRSGDLSVYWYQQSLDQGLQFLIQYYNGEERAKGNILERFSAQQFPDLHSELNLSSLELGDSALYFCASSVGTEGELFFGEGSRLTVL.

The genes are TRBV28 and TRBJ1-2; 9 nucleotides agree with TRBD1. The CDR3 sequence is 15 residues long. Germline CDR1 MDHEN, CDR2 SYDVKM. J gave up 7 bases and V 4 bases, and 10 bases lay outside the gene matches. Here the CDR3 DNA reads TGTGCCAGCAGTTCCACGACAACAGGGGGCGTTGGCTACACCTTC. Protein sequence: CASSSTTTGGVGYTF.

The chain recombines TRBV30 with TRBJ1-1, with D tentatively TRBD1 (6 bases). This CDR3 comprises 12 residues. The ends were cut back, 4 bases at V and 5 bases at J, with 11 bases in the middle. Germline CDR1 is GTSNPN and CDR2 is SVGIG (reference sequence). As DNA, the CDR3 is TGTGCCTGGACCAGGGGAGGGACTGAAGCTTTCTTT. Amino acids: CAWTRGGTEAFF.

The chain's CDR3 is CATGSTGASQETQYF. The CDR3 DNA is TGTGCCACCGGGTCAACCGGGGCCAGCCAAGAGACCCAGTACTTC. This sequence joins TRBV19 and TRBJ2-5; tentatively, D is TRBD1 or TRBD2 (5 bases each). The V end lost 10 bases, the J end lost 1 base, and 19 bases lay between the germline ends. The CDR3 is 15 residues long. Germline CDR1 LNHDA, CDR2 SQIVND (reference sequence).

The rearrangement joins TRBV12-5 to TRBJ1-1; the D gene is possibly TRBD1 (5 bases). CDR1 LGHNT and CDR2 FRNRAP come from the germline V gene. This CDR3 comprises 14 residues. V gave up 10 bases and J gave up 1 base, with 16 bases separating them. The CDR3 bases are TGTGCTACCCTGAAGGGGTCGTCGAACACTGAAGCTTTCTTT. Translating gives CATLKGSSNTEAFF.

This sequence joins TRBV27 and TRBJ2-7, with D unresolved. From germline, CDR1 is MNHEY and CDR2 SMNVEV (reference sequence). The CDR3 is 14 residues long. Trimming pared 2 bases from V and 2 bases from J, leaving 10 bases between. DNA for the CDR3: TGTGCCAGCAGTTTAAAGGCCGGAGCCTACGAGCAGTACTTC. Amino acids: CASSLKAGAYEQYF.

CDR3 loop: CASSSGTGWGDEQYF. The CDR3 coding sequence is TGTGCCAGCAGCTCAGGGACAGGGTGGGGGGACGAGCAGTACTTC. This chain connects TRBV6-5 to TRBJ2-7; 9 bases align to TRBD1. CDR3 length: 15 amino acids. CDR1 and CDR2 from the germline V gene are MNHEY and SVGAGI. The trim removed 6 bases at V and 5 bases at J, leaving 11 bases unmatched.

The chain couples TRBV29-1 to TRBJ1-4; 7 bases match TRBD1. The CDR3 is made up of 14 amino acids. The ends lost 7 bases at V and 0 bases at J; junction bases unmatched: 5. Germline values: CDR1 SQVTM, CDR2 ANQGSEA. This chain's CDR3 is CSARTGATNEKLFF. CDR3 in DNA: TGCAGCGCCAGGACAGGCGCAACTAATGAAAAACTGTTTTTT.

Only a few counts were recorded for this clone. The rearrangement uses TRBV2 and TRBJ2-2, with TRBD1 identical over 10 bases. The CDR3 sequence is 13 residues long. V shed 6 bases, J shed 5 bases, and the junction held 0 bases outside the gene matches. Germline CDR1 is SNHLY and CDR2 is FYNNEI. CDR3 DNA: TGTGCCAGCAGGGGACAGGGGACCGGGGAGCTGTTTTTT. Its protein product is CASRGQGTGELFF. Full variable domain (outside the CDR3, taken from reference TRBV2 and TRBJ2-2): EPEVTQTPSHQVTQMGQEVILRCVPISNHLYFYWYRQILGQKVEFLVSFYNNEISEKSEIFDDQFSVERPDGSNFTLKIRSTKLEDSAMYFCASRGQGTGELFFGEGSRLTVL.

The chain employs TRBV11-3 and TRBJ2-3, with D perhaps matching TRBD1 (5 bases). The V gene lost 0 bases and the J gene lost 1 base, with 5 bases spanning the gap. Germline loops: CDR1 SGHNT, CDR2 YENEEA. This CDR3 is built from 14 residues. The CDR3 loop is CASSLDRGTDTQYF. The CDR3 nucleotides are TGTGCCAGCAGCTTAGACAGGGGCACAGATACGCAGTATTTT.

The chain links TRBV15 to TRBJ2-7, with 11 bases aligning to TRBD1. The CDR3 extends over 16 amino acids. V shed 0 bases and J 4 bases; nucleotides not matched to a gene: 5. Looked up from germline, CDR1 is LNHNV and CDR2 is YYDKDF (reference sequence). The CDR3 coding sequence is TGTGCCACCAGCAGAGACGTCCGGGACAGGGGGTACGAGCAGTACTTC. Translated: CATSRDVRDRGYEQYF.

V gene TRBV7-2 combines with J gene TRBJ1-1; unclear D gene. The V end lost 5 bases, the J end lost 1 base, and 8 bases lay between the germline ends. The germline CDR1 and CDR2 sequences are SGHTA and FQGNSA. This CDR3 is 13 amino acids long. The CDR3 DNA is TGTGCCAGCAGCCAACGCGGGAACACTGAAGCTTTCTTT. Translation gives CASSQRGNTEAFF.